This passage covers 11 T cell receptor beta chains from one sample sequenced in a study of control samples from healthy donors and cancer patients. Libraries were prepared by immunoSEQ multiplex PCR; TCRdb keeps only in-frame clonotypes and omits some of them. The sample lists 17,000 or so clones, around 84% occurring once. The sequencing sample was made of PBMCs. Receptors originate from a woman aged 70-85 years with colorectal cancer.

The CDR3 loop is CASSLSGGHPDTQYF. The CDR3 bases are TGTGCCAGCAGCTTAAGCGGGGGGCACCCAGATACGCAGTATTTT. The gene calls are TRBV7-3 and TRBJ2-3; TRBD2 aligns across 8 bases. V trimming: 1 base; J trimming: 4 bases; junction bases outside the gene matches: 4. Germline loops: CDR1 SGHTA, CDR2 FQGTGA. CDR3 length: 15 amino acids.

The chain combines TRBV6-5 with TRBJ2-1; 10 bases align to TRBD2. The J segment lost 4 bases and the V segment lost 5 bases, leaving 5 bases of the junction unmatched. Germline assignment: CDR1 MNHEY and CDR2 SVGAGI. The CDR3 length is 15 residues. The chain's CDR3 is CASSQGLARYNEQFF. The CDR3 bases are TGTGCCAGCAGTCAGGGACTAGCGAGATACAATGAGCAGTTCTTC.

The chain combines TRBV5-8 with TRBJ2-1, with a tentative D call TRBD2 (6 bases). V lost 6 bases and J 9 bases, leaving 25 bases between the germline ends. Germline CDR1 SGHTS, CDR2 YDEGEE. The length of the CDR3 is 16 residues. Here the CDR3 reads CASIPGVGPPASEQFF. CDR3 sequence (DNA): TGTGCCAGCATCCCGGGGGTGGGACCTCCGGCGTCTGAGCAGTTCTTC.

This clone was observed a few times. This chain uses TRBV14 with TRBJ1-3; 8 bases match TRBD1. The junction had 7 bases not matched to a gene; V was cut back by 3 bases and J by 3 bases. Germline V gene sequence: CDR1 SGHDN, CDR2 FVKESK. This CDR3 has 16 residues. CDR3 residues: CASSHRTGWVGNTIYF. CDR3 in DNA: TGTGCCAGCAGCCACCGGACAGGGTGGGTTGGAAACACCATATATTTT. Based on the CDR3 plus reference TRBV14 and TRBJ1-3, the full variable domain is EAGVTQFPSHSVIEKGQTVTLRCDPISGHDNLYWYRRVMGKEIKFLLHFVKESKQDESGMPNNRFLAERTGGTYSTLKVQPAELEDSGVYFCASSHRTGWVGNTIYFGEGSWLTVV.

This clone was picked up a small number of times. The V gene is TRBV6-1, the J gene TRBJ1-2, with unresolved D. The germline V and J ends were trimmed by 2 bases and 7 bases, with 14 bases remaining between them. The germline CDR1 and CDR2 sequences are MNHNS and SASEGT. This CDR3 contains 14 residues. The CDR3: CASSESGQFPGYTF. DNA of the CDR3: TGTGCCAGCAGTGAAAGCGGGCAGTTCCCTGGCTACACCTTC.

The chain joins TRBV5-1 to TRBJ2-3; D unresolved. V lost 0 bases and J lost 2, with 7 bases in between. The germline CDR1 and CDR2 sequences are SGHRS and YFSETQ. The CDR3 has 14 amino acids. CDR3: CASSLDSDTDTQYF. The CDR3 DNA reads TGCGCCAGCAGCTTGGACAGTGACACAGATACGCAGTATTTT.

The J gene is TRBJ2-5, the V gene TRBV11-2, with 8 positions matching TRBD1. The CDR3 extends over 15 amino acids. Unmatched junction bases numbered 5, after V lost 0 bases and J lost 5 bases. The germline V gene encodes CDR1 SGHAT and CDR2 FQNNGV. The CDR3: CASSLDRGQAETQYF. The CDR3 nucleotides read TGTGCCAGCAGCTTAGACAGGGGGCAGGCGGAGACCCAGTACTTC.

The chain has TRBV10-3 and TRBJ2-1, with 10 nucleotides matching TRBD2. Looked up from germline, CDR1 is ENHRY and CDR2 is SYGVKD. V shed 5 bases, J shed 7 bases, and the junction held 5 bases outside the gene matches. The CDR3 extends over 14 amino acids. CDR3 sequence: CAISPAGGPNEQFF. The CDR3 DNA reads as TGTGCCATCAGTCCAGCGGGAGGGCCTAATGAGCAGTTCTTC.

CDR3 in DNA: TGCGCCAGCAGCTTGGATTTGGGATTCTGGGCTTTCTTT. It encodes CASSLDLGFWAFF. The rearrangement joins TRBV5-1 to TRBJ1-1; D remains unclear. The CDR3 has 13 residues. Germline V gene lookup returns CDR1 SGHRS and CDR2 YFSETQ. V gave up 0 bases and J gave up 11 bases, with 14 bases separating them.

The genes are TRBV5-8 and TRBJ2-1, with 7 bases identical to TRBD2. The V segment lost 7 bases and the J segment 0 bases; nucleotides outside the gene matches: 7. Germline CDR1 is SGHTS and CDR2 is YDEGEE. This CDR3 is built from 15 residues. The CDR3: CASWFTGGSYNEQFF. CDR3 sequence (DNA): TGTGCCAGCTGGTTTACGGGGGGCTCCTACAATGAGCAGTTCTTC.

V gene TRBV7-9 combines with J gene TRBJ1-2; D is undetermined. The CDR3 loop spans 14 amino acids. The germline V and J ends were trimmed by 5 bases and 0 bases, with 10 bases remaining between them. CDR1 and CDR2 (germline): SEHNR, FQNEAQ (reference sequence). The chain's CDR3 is CASSTSGANYGYTF. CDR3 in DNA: TGTGCCAGCAGCACCTCCGGGGCTAACTATGGCTACACCTTC.